The rows below give T cell receptor beta chains drawn from one sample of a study of CD4 T cells in relation to SARS-CoV-2 and coronaviruses. Their cognate antigens are unknown. TCRdb's table, derived via immunoSEQ multiplex PCR, lists solely in-frame clones and lacks some. The table has about 35,000 clones, over 75% seen once; the top ten hold about 20%. The sample was memory CD4+ T cells from PBMCs, cultured in vitro. The receptors come from an adult with COVID-19. Both conserved end residues are part of each CDR3. D genes are given only for firm matches. The size entry is marked missing in some rows and otherwise reads once, few, many or a size class.

v_gene,d_gene,j_gene,abundance,CDR3aa,CDR3nt
TRBV5-4,-,TRBJ2-7,few,CASSPGTDVTYEQYF,TGTGCCAGCAGCCCGGGGACGGACGTCACCTACGAGCAGTACTTC
TRBV5-1,-,TRBJ2-2,-,CASSLVRQVAGELFF,TGCGCCAGCAGCTTGGTAAGGCAGGTGGCCGGGGAGCTGTTTTTT
TRBV12-3/TRBV12-4,-,TRBJ2-3,-,CASKPAVTDTQYF,TGTGCCAGCAAGCCGGCCGTCACAGATACGCAGTATTTT
TRBV24-1,TRBD1,TRBJ2-7,-,CATSDGQDYEQYF,TGTGCCACCAGTGATGGACAGGACTACGAGCAGTACTTC
TRBV7-9,-,TRBJ1-4,-,CASSLRQGFDEKLFF,TGTGCCAGCAGCTTAAGGCAGGGGTTCGATGAAAAACTGTTTTTT
TRBV4-1,-,TRBJ1-1,-,CASSQVSKGTEAFF,TGCGCCAGCAGCCAAGTTTCGAAGGGAACTGAAGCTTTCTTT
TRBV5-6,TRBD2,TRBJ2-7,-,CASSRPTSGTMNEQYF,TGTGCCAGCAGTCGCCCTACTAGCGGGACGATGAACGAGCAGTACTTC
TRBV6-5,-,TRBJ2-3,-,CASSDSTDTQYF,TGTGCCAGCAGTGACTCCACAGATACGCAGTATTTT
TRBV11-2,TRBD2,TRBJ2-5,-,CASSLDLAGAGETQYF,TGTGCCAGCAGCTTAGATCTAGCGGGGGCGGGAGAGACCCAGTACTTC
TRBV9,TRBD2,TRBJ2-5,-,CASSSTSSSQETQYF,TGTGCCAGCAGTTCGACTAGCTCCTCGCAAGAGACCCAGTACTTC
TRBV18,-,TRBJ2-2,-,CASSPGGGPGELFF,TGTGCCAGCTCACCAGGTGGAGGGCCCGGGGAGCTGTTTTTT
TRBV5-4,-,TRBJ1-1,-,CASSPNLGRNTEAFF,TGTGCCAGCAGCCCAAACCTAGGACGGAACACTGAAGCTTTCTTT
TRBV5-5,-,TRBJ1-1,-,CASSLVLTEAFF,TGTGCCAGCAGCTTGGTCTTGACTGAAGCTTTCTTT
TRBV21-1,-,TRBJ1-3,-,CASSKGSGNTIYF,TGTGCCAGCAGCAAAGGGTCTGGAAACACCATATATTTT
TRBV2,-,TRBJ2-7,-,CASYRAGYEQYF,TGTGCCAGCTACCGGGCAGGCTACGAGCAGTACTTC
TRBV19,TRBD1,TRBJ1-4,-,CATWDRSNEKLFF,TGTGCCACCTGGGACAGGTCGAATGAAAAACTGTTTTTT
TRBV6-5,-,TRBJ2-7,-,CASSYSQDSSYEQYF,TGTGCCAGCAGTTACTCACAGGACAGCTCCTACGAGCAGTACTTC
TRBV6-5,-,TRBJ2-5,-,CASSPLETQYF,TGTGCCAGCAGCCCCCTGGAGACCCAGTACTTC
TRBV27,-,TRBJ2-7,-,CASSPLLGTAPPYEQYF,TGTGCCAGCAGTCCTCTTTTGGGCACAGCCCCCCCCTACGAGCAGTACTTC
TRBV7-2,-,TRBJ2-7,-,CASSLVDYTYEQYF,TGTGCCAGCAGCTTAGTGGACTATACCTACGAGCAGTACTTC
TRBV7-9,-,TRBJ2-7,few,CASSSRGEQYF,TGTGCCAGCAGCTCGCGGGGCGAGCAGTACTTC
TRBV2,TRBD1,TRBJ2-7,-,CASSDRVRSEQYF,TGTGCCAGCAGCGACAGGGTAAGAAGCGAGCAGTACTTC
TRBV6-1,TRBD2,TRBJ2-7,-,CASSELAGEGYEQYF,TGTGCCAGCAGTGAACTAGCGGGAGAAGGCTACGAGCAGTACTTC
TRBV30,TRBD1,TRBJ1-1,-,CAWEGQGASGTEAFF,TGTGCCTGGGAAGGACAGGGGGCAAGCGGCACTGAAGCTTTCTTT
TRBV2,-,TRBJ2-7,-,CASSEGVEPYEQYF,TGTGCCAGCAGTGAAGGAGTGGAACCCTACGAGCAGTACTTC
TRBV25-1,-,TRBJ2-7,few,CASSVTGTHEQYF,TGTGCCAGCAGCGTAACGGGCACCCACGAGCAGTACTTC
TRBV4-2,TRBD2,TRBJ2-1,-,CASSQFEREKNEQFF,TGTGCCAGCAGCCAATTCGAGCGGGAGAAAAATGAGCAGTTCTTC
TRBV28,-,TRBJ1-5,-,CASSHDGGGNQPQHF,TGTGCCAGCAGTCACGACGGGGGTGGGAATCAGCCCCAGCATTTT
TRBV7-2,-,TRBJ2-3,-,CASRHRGGRRTDTQYF,TGTGCCAGCAGACATAGGGGAGGTAGACGCACAGATACGCAGTATTTT
TRBV6-2/TRBV6-3,TRBD1,TRBJ2-7,-,CASSFPPPGTVKMGEQYF,TGTGCCAGCAGTTTCCCTCCGCCCGGGACAGTGAAAATGGGCGAGCAGTACTTC
TRBV6-2/TRBV6-3,TRBD1,TRBJ1-4,-,CASSPGTEAQKLFF,TGTGCCAGCAGTCCCGGGACAGAGGCGCAAAAACTGTTTTTT
TRBV5-6,TRBD1,TRBJ2-2,-,CASNRGQLKNTGELFF,TGTGCCAGCAACCGGGGACAGCTAAAGAACACCGGGGAGCTGTTTTTT
TRBV9,TRBD2,TRBJ2-6,-,CASSGGLAVLSGANVLTF,TGTGCCAGCAGCGGGGGACTAGCGGTCCTCTCTGGGGCCAACGTCCTGACTTTC
TRBV4-1,-,TRBJ2-1,-,CASSQDWLAQYNEQFF,TGCGCCAGCAGCCAAGATTGGCTAGCGCAATACAATGAGCAGTTCTTC
TRBV13,TRBD2,TRBJ2-7,-,CASSPPILAAGTYEQYF,TGTGCCAGCAGCCCACCCATTCTGGCAGCGGGAACCTACGAGCAGTACTTC
TRBV21-1,-,TRBJ2-7,-,CASPNGEQYF,TGTGCCAGCCCCAACGGCGAGCAGTACTTC
TRBV5-1,TRBD2,TRBJ2-1,-,CASSFSGGSYNEQFF,TGCGCCAGCAGCTTTAGCGGGGGCTCCTACAATGAGCAGTTCTTC
TRBV30,TRBD1,TRBJ2-3,-,CAWKDRQGRPDTQYF,TGTGCCTGGAAGGACCGACAGGGACGGCCAGATACGCAGTATTTT
TRBV5-1,-,TRBJ2-5,-,CASSLSPGKRETQYF,TGCGCCAGCAGCTTGAGTCCAGGGAAGCGGGAGACCCAGTACTTC
TRBV5-4,TRBD1,TRBJ2-5,-,CASSQQGLETQYF,TGTGCCAGCAGCCAACAGGGGCTGGAGACCCAGTACTTC
TRBV28,-,TRBJ2-7,-,CASRPGGYEQYF,TGTGCCAGCAGACCTGGAGGCTACGAGCAGTACTTC
TRBV2,TRBD2,TRBJ2-1,-,CASRGSSGRIPFF,TGTGCCAGCAGGGGGTCTAGCGGGAGGATCCCGTTCTTC
TRBV7-6,TRBD2,TRBJ2-3,once,CASSRGVEAGTDTQYF,TGTGCCAGCAGCCGGGGGGTAGAGGCTGGCACAGATACGCAGTATTTT
TRBV4-1,-,TRBJ2-3,once,CASAPLAFADTQYF,TGCGCCAGCGCCCCGCTTGCATTTGCAGATACGCAGTATTTT
TRBV5-5,TRBD1,TRBJ2-3,-,CASSRTGGAPDTQYF,TGTGCCAGCAGCCGGACAGGGGGGGCCCCAGATACGCAGTATTTT
TRBV12-3/TRBV12-4,-,TRBJ1-5,-,CASSSNSNQPQHF,TGTGCCAGCAGTTCGAATAGCAATCAGCCCCAGCATTTT
TRBV9,TRBD1,TRBJ2-7,-,CASSARPQGAYEQYF,TGTGCCAGCAGCGCCCGACCCCAGGGGGCTTACGAGCAGTACTTC
TRBV19,TRBD1,TRBJ1-2,-,CASSSDGTGLLYGYTF,TGTGCCAGTAGTTCAGATGGGACAGGACTCCTCTATGGCTACACCTTC
TRBV19,-,TRBJ2-1,-,CASSIMGGRYNEQFF,TGTGCCAGTAGTATAATGGGGGGACGTTACAATGAGCAGTTCTTC
TRBV29-1,-,TRBJ2-7,few,CSVELTVGEQYF,TGCAGCGTTGAGTTAACGGTGGGGGAGCAGTACTTC
TRBV9,TRBD2,TRBJ2-5,-,CASSVTTSGRAGETQYF,TGTGCCAGCAGCGTTACTACTAGCGGGAGGGCCGGGGAGACCCAGTACTTC
TRBV10-3,-,TRBJ2-7,-,CAISESTSGGTGEQYF,TGTGCCATCAGTGAGTCGACTAGCGGAGGGACAGGAGAGCAGTACTTC
TRBV28,TRBD1,TRBJ2-3,-,CASTPLDRGRGTDTQYF,TGTGCCAGCACCCCTTTAGACAGGGGAAGGGGCACAGATACGCAGTATTTT
TRBV4-1,TRBD2,TRBJ2-7,few,CASSPTRLAGGHSEQYF,TGCGCCAGCAGCCCTACCCGACTAGCGGGAGGGCATAGCGAGCAGTACTTC
TRBV24-1,-,TRBJ2-1,-,CATSDPPSARSSYNEQFF,TGTGCCACCAGTGACCCCCCTAGCGCTAGGAGCTCCTACAATGAGCAGTTCTTC
TRBV6-5,-,TRBJ1-2,-,CASSRGDENYGYTF,TGTGCCAGCAGTAGGGGGGATGAAAACTATGGCTACACCTTC
TRBV24-1,-,TRBJ2-5,-,CATSQGETQYF,TGTGCCACCAGTCAAGGGGAGACCCAGTACTTC
TRBV20-1,-,TRBJ2-1,once,CTCDRGDEQFF,TGCACATGCGATAGAGGGGATGAGCAGTTCTTC
TRBV4-1,TRBD1,TRBJ2-2,-,CASSQVSWGTGVPGELFF,TGCGCCAGCAGCCAAGTCTCCTGGGGGACAGGGGTTCCCGGGGAGCTGTTTTTT